Listed here are 20 T cell receptor beta chains from one sample, sequenced in a study of blood T cell repertoires in COVID-19. Produced via immunoSEQ multiplex PCR; TCRdb's table is partial and in-frame only. Of 250,000 to 350,000 clones listed, around 89% are singletons. Sequencing used peripheral blood. These receptors were collected from a man younger than 45 with acute or convalescent COVID-19.

Concerning this clone itself: At one boundary the junction diverges from the germline segment, which might be a read error. The chain employs TRBV12-3 or TRBV12-4 and TRBJ1-3, with D maybe TRBD1 (6 bases). The CDR3 runs 13 residues. This CDR3 reads CASSLYRGSQTEF. The CDR3 DNA is TGTGCCAGCAGTTTATATAGGGGGAGCCAAACCGAATTT.

The chain carries TRBV19 and TRBJ1-1; 8 bases fit TRBD1. The CDR3 extends over 14 amino acids. Germline V lookup: CDR1 LNHDA, CDR2 SQIVND (reference sequence). The junction had 3 bases not matched to a gene; V was cut back by 6 bases and J by 0 bases. The CDR3 here is CASRRTGMNTEAFF. The CDR3 DNA follows: TGTGCCAGTAGGAGGACAGGGATGAACACTGAAGCTTTCTTT.

This clone was seen only a few times. The chain is built from TRBV19 and TRBJ1-5, with D perhaps matching TRBD1 (5 bases). Germline CDR1 is LNHDA and CDR2 is SQIVND (reference sequence). Trimming took 3 bases from V and 6 from J, leaving 18 bases between them. The CDR3 spans 16 residues. The CDR3 sequence: CASSIYAGGLGQPQHF. The CDR3 nucleotides read TGTGCCAGTAGTATTTATGCGGGGGGGTTGGGTCAGCCCCAGCATTTT.

This chain uses TRBV9 with TRBJ1-6; TRBD1 might be the D (5 bases). The CDR3 consists of 17 residues. V was trimmed by 4 bases and J by 5 bases, leaving 19 bases between them. CDR1 SGDLS and CDR2 YYNGEE come from the germline V gene. CDR3 sequence: CASSRGGRPVNNSPLHF. The CDR3 nucleotides read TGTGCCAGCAGCCGCGGGGGGAGGCCAGTCAATAATTCACCCCTCCACTTT.

The J gene is TRBJ1-5, the V gene TRBV6-2 or TRBV6-3; D is perhaps TRBD1 (5 bases). The CDR3 contains 16 residues. The V end lost 2 bases, the J end lost 4 bases, and 15 bases lay between the germline ends. In germline, CDR1 is MNHEY, CDR2 SVGEGT. The CDR3 DNA reads TGTGCCAGCAGTTACCCACAAACAGGAGGGAATCAGCCCCAGCATTTT. As protein: CASSYPQTGGNQPQHF.

The V gene is TRBV9, the J gene TRBJ1-2; D remains ambiguous. The germline V gene has CDR1 SGDLS and CDR2 YYNGEE. This CDR3 spans 16 amino acids. Deletions cut 0 bases from V and 9 bases from J, with 21 bases between. The CDR3 protein is CASSVGGSEAWSRYTF. CDR3 coding DNA: TGTGCCAGCAGCGTAGGCGGTTCGGAAGCTTGGTCGCGCTACACCTTC.

The chain is built from TRBV7-8 and TRBJ1-1; maybe TRBD1 (6 bases). In germline, CDR1 is SGHVS, CDR2 FQNEAQ. The CDR3 consists of 13 residues. The ends were cut back, 6 bases at V and 1 base at J, with 9 bases in the middle. CDR3 in DNA: TGTGCCAGCAGTCAAGGGGGGAACACTGAAGCTTTCTTT. It translates to CASSQGGNTEAFF.

This clone appeared a few times. This chain connects TRBV10-2 to TRBJ1-1; possible D gene TRBD1, 6 bases. This CDR3 has 14 residues. Germline CDR1 and CDR2: WSHSY and SAAADI. Trimming removed 7 bases at V and 3 bases at J, with 15 bases between. CDR3 region: CASINRVEYTEAFF. The CDR3 DNA is TGCGCCAGCATTAACAGGGTGGAGTACACTGAAGCTTTCTTT.

J is TRBJ1-5 and V is TRBV7-8; D ambiguous. This CDR3 region has 14 residues. Per the germline V gene, CDR1 is SGHVS and CDR2 is FQNEAQ. V lost 4 bases to trimming and J lost 2 bases, with 9 bases between them. Here the CDR3 DNA reads TGTGCCAGCAGCTCGTTCAGCGGCAATCAGCCCCAGCATTTT. Amino acids: CASSSFSGNQPQHF. The whole variable domain, filled in from reference TRBV7-8 and TRBJ1-5, reads GAGVSQSPRYKVAKRGQDVALRCDPISGHVSLFWYQQALGQGPEFLTYFQNEAQLDKSGLPSDRFFAERPEGSVSTLKIQRTQQEDSAVYLCASSSFSGNQPQHFGDGTRLSIL.

This clone was seen once. The chain carries TRBV19 and TRBJ1-2; possible D gene TRBD1, 6 bases. Germline CDR1 is LNHDA and CDR2 is SQIVND (reference sequence). The length of the CDR3 is 12 residues. Between the trimmed V and J ends, which lost 7 bases and 4 bases, there was a span of 10 bases. In DNA, the CDR3 is TGTGCCAGTACCCCGGACAGCTATGGCTACACCTTC. This gives the protein CASTPDSYGYTF.

The rearrangement uses TRBV28 and TRBJ2-4; no clear D gene. The germline gives CDR1 MDHEN, CDR2 SYDVKM. V lost 6 bases and J lost 6, with 18 bases in between. CDR3 length: 15 residues. The CDR3 nucleotides read TGTGCCAGCAGACCTCCATCCGGGTCGGGAAACATTCAGTACTTC. As protein: CASRPPSGSGNIQYF.

The CDR3 DNA follows: TGTGCCAGCAGGCACCAGGGGAACAATCAGCCCCAGCATTTT. Translated, it gives CASRHQGNNQPQHF. This chain links TRBV25-1 with TRBJ1-5, with D possibly being TRBD1 (6 bases). CDR1 is MGHDK, CDR2 SYGVNS, per germline. The CDR3 has 14 residues. The V and J ends lost 6 bases and 3 bases respectively, with 12 bases between them.

The rearrangement links TRBV2 to TRBJ2-1, with 13 bases identical to TRBD2. Germline-derived CDR1 and CDR2 are SNHLY and FYNNEI. The CDR3 covers 15 residues. The ends lost 11 bases at V and 7 bases at J; junction bases unmatched: 11. CDR3 DNA: TGTGCCTCGACCCCACTAGCGGGAGGGTGGAATGAGCAGTTCTTC. Translating gives CASTPLAGGWNEQFF.

This chain joins TRBV7-9 and TRBJ1-6; D is unresolved. V was pared by 7 bases and J by 0 bases, with 7 bases between. The CDR3 is 14 residues long. CDR1 is SEHNR, CDR2 FQNEAQ, per germline (reference sequence). The CDR3 is CASNPSSYNSPLHF. CDR3 DNA: TGTGCCAGCAATCCTAGCTCCTATAATTCACCCCTCCACTTT. The whole variable domain, remainder taken from reference TRBV7-9 and TRBJ1-6, is DTGVSQNPRHKITKRGQNVTFRCDPISEHNRLYWYRQTLGQGPEFLTYFQNEAQLEKSRLLSDRFSAERPKGSFSTLEIQRTEQGDSAMYLCASNPSSYNSPLHFGNGTRLTVT.

The J gene is TRBJ1-1, the V gene TRBV6-5, with TRBD1 matching over 7 bases. V shed 1 base and J 1 base; nucleotides not matched to a gene: 0. CDR3 length: 14 residues. Germline values: CDR1 MNHEY, CDR2 SVGAGI. CDR3 sequence (DNA): TGTGCCAGCAGTTACTGGACAGGGAACACTGAAGCTTTCTTT. This encodes CASSYWTGNTEAFF.

The gene calls are TRBV19 and TRBJ1-5, with 7 bases that match TRBD1. The V gene end was trimmed by 3 bases and the J gene end by 0 bases; junction bases not matched to a gene: 8. Germline V gene data show CDR1 as LNHDA and CDR2 as SQIVND (reference sequence). The CDR3 length is 17 residues. The CDR3 is CASSMGQGQSSNQPQHF. CDR3 in DNA: TGTGCCAGTAGTATGGGTCAGGGACAGTCTAGCAATCAGCCCCAGCATTTT.

The chain joins TRBV27 to TRBJ1-2, with 7 bases matching TRBD1. Germline V gene lookup returns CDR1 MNHEY and CDR2 SMNVEV (reference sequence). The CDR3 has 12 amino acids. V gave up 3 bases and J gave up 8 bases; unmatched junction bases: 3. The CDR3, as DNA: TGTGCCAGCAGTTTCACAGGGGAGGGCTACACCTTC. Amino acids: CASSFTGEGYTF.

The sample holds one count of this clone. Other DNA sequences of this sample code for an identical CDR3. This chain uses TRBV5-1 with TRBJ1-2; D is unresolved. This CDR3 contains 12 residues. Per germline, CDR1 SGHRS and CDR2 YFSETQ. V shed 4 bases and J shed 5 bases, with 9 bases lying between them. DNA of the CDR3: TGCGCCAGCAGCCTGGACGGGTATGGCTACACCTTC. Translation gives CASSLDGYGYTF.

This clone was counted only a few times. The chain couples TRBV4-1 to TRBJ1-2, with no clear D. Trimming took off 0 bases at V and 7 bases at J, with 12 bases between the two ends. The length of the CDR3 is 14 residues. CDR1 and CDR2 (germline): MGHRA, YSYEKL. CDR3 region: CASSQEERAGGYTF. The CDR3 DNA is TGCGCCAGCAGCCAAGAAGAGAGGGCGGGTGGCTACACCTTC.

This chain connects TRBV14 to TRBJ2-3; 9 bases are shared with TRBD2. The CDR3 is 19 residues long. CDR1 SGHDN and CDR2 FVKESK come from the germline V gene. V lost 0 bases and J lost 6; bases outside the gene matches: 16. The CDR3 DNA sequence: TGTGCCAGCAGCCAAGATCACCCATCTTTAGCGGGAGAGTCGGATACGCAGTATTTT. This codes for CASSQDHPSLAGESDTQYF. Combining the CDR3 with reference TRBV14 and TRBJ2-3 gives the whole variable domain EAGVTQFPSHSVIEKGQTVTLRCDPISGHDNLYWYRRVMGKEIKFLLHFVKESKQDESGMPNNRFLAERTGGTYSTLKVQPAELEDSGVYFCASSQDHPSLAGESDTQYFGPGTRLTVL.